The 26 T cell receptor beta chains in this list originate from one sample, sequenced in a study of identical twins. TCRdb re-analysed the 5' RACE reads in MiXCR, keeping a single row per CDR3 protein. This table has hundreds of thousands of distinct CDR3 sequences, approximately 22% appearing once. This same sample was also part of a study on T cells expressing NK-cell markers.

Sample: PBMCs. The source of these receptors is a woman in her late teens or twenties in good health.

V and J are TRBV3-1 and TRBJ2-4, with a possible D match to TRBD1 (6 bases). There are 15 residues in the CDR3. Per germline, CDR1 LGHDT and CDR2 YNNKEL (reference sequence). V shed 4 bases and J shed 7 bases, with 17 bases lying between them. The CDR3 DNA sequence: TGTGCCAGCAGCCTCAGTTCAGGGGCGAGGAACATTCAGTACTTC. Translated, it gives CASSLSSGARNIQYF.

The chain has TRBV6-5 and TRBJ2-7; TRBD2 aligns across 7 bases. V lost 2 bases to trimming and J lost 3 bases; unmatched junction nucleotides: 4. Looked up from germline, CDR1 is MNHEY and CDR2 is SVGAGI. CDR3 length: 14 residues. The CDR3 DNA reads as TGTGCCAGCAGTTACGCTAGCGGAGACTACGAGCAGTACTTC. Amino acid sequence: CASSYASGDYEQYF.

In its sample, this clonotype was seen a few times. The chain carries TRBV10-3 and TRBJ2-1; the D is unclear. CDR1 ENHRY and CDR2 SYGVKD come from the germline V gene. This CDR3 has 15 amino acids. V was pared by 3 bases and J by 5 bases, with 14 bases between. DNA of the CDR3: TGTGCCATCAGTGACCGTGCTTTGACCGACAATGAGCAGTTCTTC. Its protein product is CAISDRALTDNEQFF.

This clonotype has only a few counts. The chain has TRBV10-3 and TRBJ2-1; 8 bases agree with TRBD2. Germline lookup yields CDR1 ENHRY and CDR2 SYGVKD. V lost 5 bases, J lost 5 bases, and 8 bases stayed unmatched. CDR3 size: 15 residues. The CDR3 sequence: CAISWSGSSDNEQFF. The CDR3 nucleotides are TGTGCCATCAGTTGGAGCGGGAGTTCGGACAATGAGCAGTTCTTC.

This clonotype was detected only a few times. The chain employs TRBV29-1 and TRBJ2-1, with D possibly TRBD2 on 5 matching bases. This CDR3 has 12 residues. Trimming stripped 6 bases from V and 8 bases from J, with 14 bases between. The germline CDR1 and CDR2 sequences are SQVTM and ANQGSEA. The CDR3, as DNA: TGCAGCGTAAGTGAGGGCACCCATGAGCAGTTCTTC. The encoded protein is CSVSEGTHEQFF.

This clonotype was seen only a few times. J is TRBJ2-5 and V is TRBV20-1, with D perhaps matching TRBD1 (5 bases). Germline V CDR1 and CDR2: DFQATT, SNEGSKA (reference sequence). This CDR3 has 12 residues. The V end was cut by 5 bases, the J end by 3 bases, with 10 bases between. CDR3 region: CSASQGEETQYF. CDR3 nucleotides: TGCAGTGCTTCGCAGGGTGAAGAGACCCAGTACTTC.

This chain joins TRBV7-6 and TRBJ2-3; no definite D call. The CDR3 covers 15 residues. V lost 1 base and J lost 2, with 10 bases in between. CDR1 is SGHVS and CDR2 is FNYEAQ in the germline V gene. CDR3 in amino acids: CASSLVGYITDTQYF. CDR3 nucleotide sequence: TGTGCCAGCAGCTTAGTCGGCTATATCACAGATACGCAGTATTTT.

There are many counts of this clonotype. This rearrangement joins TRBV5-1 to TRBJ2-7, with 7 bases aligning to TRBD2. The CDR3 is 16 residues long. Germline CDR1 is SGHRS and CDR2 is YFSETQ. V trimming: 4 bases; J trimming: 0 bases; junction bases outside the gene matches: 10. This CDR3 reads CASSLGWRESSYEQYF. The CDR3 nucleotides read TGCGCCAGCAGCCTAGGGTGGCGGGAGAGCTCCTACGAGCAGTACTTC.

This clonotype was observed a few times. The V and J genes are TRBV7-3 and TRBJ2-1, with a tentative D call TRBD1 (6 bases). The CDR3 spans 13 residues. V shed 5 bases and J shed 8 bases, with 13 bases lying between them. The germline gives CDR1 SGHTA, CDR2 FQGTGA. The CDR3 protein is CASSPGVGDEQFF. The CDR3 DNA reads as TGTGCCAGCAGCCCAGGGGTCGGCGATGAGCAGTTCTTC.

This rearrangement joins TRBV6-5 to TRBJ2-3; 9 positions agree with TRBD2. The CDR3 is 18 amino acids. Germline values: CDR1 MNHEY, CDR2 SVGAGI. The J segment lost 4 bases and the V segment lost 0 bases, leaving 11 bases of the junction unmatched. This CDR3 reads CASSYSVPRREGSDTQYF. The CDR3 DNA reads TGTGCCAGCAGTTACTCGGTTCCTCGGCGGGAGGGGTCAGATACGCAGTATTTT.

The rearrangement joins TRBV15 to TRBJ2-3; D gene unclear. The V end lost 0 bases, the J end lost 3 bases, and 10 bases lay between the germline ends. The length of the CDR3 is 15 residues. The germline CDR1 and CDR2 sequences are LNHNV and YYDKDF (reference sequence). The CDR3 is CATSRDLRRTDTQYF. CDR3 in DNA: TGTGCCACCAGCAGAGATCTACGGAGAACAGATACGCAGTATTTT.

The chain couples TRBV5-1 to TRBJ2-7, with 10 positions matching TRBD1. CDR1 and CDR2 (germline): SGHRS, YFSETQ. Unmatched junction bases numbered 11, after V lost 4 bases and J lost 4 bases. The CDR3 totals 16 residues. DNA for the CDR3: TGCGCCAGCAGCCCGAACCCACGGACAGGGGGATACGAGCAGTACTTC. It yields the protein CASSPNPRTGGYEQYF.

In this sample, this clonotype turned up a few times. CDR3 protein: CASGDETQYF. CDR3 nucleotides: TGCGCCAGCGGTGATGAGACCCAGTACTTC. The rearrangement joins TRBV5-1 to TRBJ2-5; no firm D call. From germline, CDR1 is SGHRS and CDR2 YFSETQ. The CDR3 consists of 10 residues. V lost 7 bases, J lost 5 bases, and 6 bases lay in between.

This clonotype occurred a few times. The chain carries TRBV15 and TRBJ2-3, with a tentative D call TRBD2 (6 bases). CDR3 length: 15 amino acids. From germline, CDR1 is LNHNV and CDR2 YYDKDF (reference sequence). Trimming left V 2 bases short and J 2 bases short, with 11 bases between. CDR3 loop: CATSRTGTYTDTQYF. The CDR3 DNA reads as TGTGCCACCAGCAGAACCGGGACTTACACAGATACGCAGTATTTT.

This clonotype appeared a few times. The chain combines TRBV7-9 with TRBJ1-6, with a weak D call TRBD1 (5 bases). The CDR3 runs 14 residues. Germline loops: CDR1 SEHNR, CDR2 FQNEAQ (reference sequence). Trimming removed 5 bases from V and 8 bases from J, with 13 bases in between. The CDR3 here is CASSLDSTDSPLHF. The CDR3 nucleotides are TGTGCCAGCAGCCTAGACAGTACCGATTCACCCCTCCACTTT.

This clonotype was picked up many times. The V gene is TRBV6-2 or TRBV6-3, the J gene TRBJ1-5, with D perhaps TRBD1 (5 bases). Germline V lookup: CDR1 MNHEY, CDR2 SVGEGT. The V end was cut by 5 bases, the J end by 9 bases, with 8 bases between. The CDR3 contains 11 residues. CDR3 amino acids: CASSGAGPQHF. In DNA, the CDR3 is TGTGCCAGCAGTGGGGCCGGGCCCCAGCATTTT.

The chain employs TRBV20-1 and TRBJ2-1; no firm D call. There are 16 residues in the CDR3. Germline values: CDR1 DFQATT, CDR2 SNEGSKA (reference sequence). V was shortened by 0 bases and J by 1 base, with 13 bases between the two germline ends. The CDR3 region has the DNA TGCAGTGCTAGAGATTATCTGCCGAGGTCCTACAATGAGCAGTTCTTC. This translates into CSARDYLPRSYNEQFF.

The chain is built from TRBV20-1 and TRBJ2-4; maybe TRBD2 (5 bases). Trimming removed 1 base at V and 8 bases at J, with 12 bases between. Germline V gene sequence: CDR1 DFQATT, CDR2 SNEGSKA (reference sequence). The CDR3 spans 13 residues. The CDR3 DNA reads TGCAGTGCTAGAGCCCGCGGGCGGGACATTCAGTACTTC. It codes for CSARARGRDIQYF.

This clonotype was counted a few times. The chain is built from TRBV20-1 and TRBJ2-3; D is tentatively TRBD1 or TRBD2 (6 bases each). This CDR3 is built from 15 residues. Deletions cut 6 bases from V and 5 bases from J, with 21 bases between. In germline, CDR1 is DFQATT, CDR2 SNEGSKA (reference sequence). This CDR3 is CSAVLGGSLRDTQYF. CDR3 coding DNA: TGCAGTGCGGTACTAGGGGGGAGCCTTAGAGATACGCAGTATTTT.

This clonotype was detected a few times. The chain combines TRBV7-9 with TRBJ1-1; 8 bases are shared with TRBD1. The CDR3 length is 17 residues. The germline V gene has CDR1 SEHNR and CDR2 FQNEAQ (reference sequence). The V gene end was trimmed by 1 base and the J gene end by 4 bases; junction bases not matched to a gene: 11. The DNA of the CDR3 is TGTGCCAGCAGCTTAGGATCTGCAGGGGGCTTGGGCACTGAAGCTTTCTTT. As protein: CASSLGSAGGLGTEAFF.

A few counts support this clonotype. The chain recombines TRBV6-1 with TRBJ1-1; D remains ambiguous. CDR1 MNHNS and CDR2 SASEGT come from the germline V gene. V was clipped by 7 bases and J by 3 bases, with 15 bases between them. This CDR3 spans 14 amino acids. CDR3 nucleotides: TGTGCCAGCACGGTCGTAAACGGGGACACTGAAGCTTTCTTT. Its protein product is CASTVVNGDTEAFF.

The chain couples TRBV19 to TRBJ2-7, with D unresolved. Germline values: CDR1 LNHDA, CDR2 SQIVND (reference sequence). The CDR3 loop spans 13 amino acids. The V and J ends lost 7 bases and 0 bases respectively, with 10 bases between them. CDR3 sequence (DNA): TGTGCCAGTATGGGCGTAAGCTCCTACGAGCAGTACTTC. Amino acid sequence: CASMGVSSYEQYF. Full variable domain (outside the CDR3, taken from reference TRBV19 and TRBJ2-7): DGGITQSPKYLFRKEGQNVTLSCEQNLNHDAMYWYRQDPGQGLRLIYYSQIVNDFQKGDIAEGYSVSREKKESFPLTVTSAQKNPTAFYLCASMGVSSYEQYFGPGTRLTVT.

The V call is TRBV6-1, the J call TRBJ2-1; D assignment may be TRBD1 or TRBD2 (6 bases each). Germline CDR1 and CDR2: MNHNS and SASEGT. V lost 5 bases to trimming and J lost 2 bases, with 19 bases between them. This CDR3 comprises 17 residues. The CDR3 region has the DNA TGTGCCAGCAGTCAAGTGGGGGGCGGATACCCCTACAATGAGCAGTTCTTC. Amino acids: CASSQVGGGYPYNEQFF.

In this sample, this clonotype turned up a few times. This chain joins TRBV29-1 and TRBJ2-7; 8 bases map to TRBD2. Germline loops: CDR1 SQVTM, CDR2 ANQGSEA. V lost 2 bases to trimming and J lost 3 bases; unmatched junction nucleotides: 9. The CDR3 consists of 15 residues. DNA of the CDR3: TGCAGCGTTGAATGGAGGCGGGGGGCCCACTACGAGCAGTACTTC. Residues: CSVEWRRGAHYEQYF.

The V call is TRBV10-3, the J call TRBJ2-1, with TRBD2 identical over 10 bases. CDR3 length: 14 residues. In germline, CDR1 is ENHRY, CDR2 SYGVKD. J gave up 9 bases and V 8 bases, and 10 bases lay outside the gene matches. CDR3 amino acids: CAIHTSGIQGEQFF. DNA for the CDR3: TGTGCCATCCATACTAGCGGGATTCAGGGTGAGCAGTTCTTC.

V gene TRBV3-1 combines with J gene TRBJ2-1; D might be TRBD1 (5 bases). There are 16 residues in the CDR3. V lost 4 bases, J lost 7 bases, and 20 bases lay in between. Germline lookup yields CDR1 LGHDT and CDR2 YNNKEL (reference sequence). The CDR3 DNA sequence: TGTGCCAGCAGCCCATTGGGCCTGGGGCTTGGGAATGAGCAGTTCTTC. Residues: CASSPLGLGLGNEQFF.